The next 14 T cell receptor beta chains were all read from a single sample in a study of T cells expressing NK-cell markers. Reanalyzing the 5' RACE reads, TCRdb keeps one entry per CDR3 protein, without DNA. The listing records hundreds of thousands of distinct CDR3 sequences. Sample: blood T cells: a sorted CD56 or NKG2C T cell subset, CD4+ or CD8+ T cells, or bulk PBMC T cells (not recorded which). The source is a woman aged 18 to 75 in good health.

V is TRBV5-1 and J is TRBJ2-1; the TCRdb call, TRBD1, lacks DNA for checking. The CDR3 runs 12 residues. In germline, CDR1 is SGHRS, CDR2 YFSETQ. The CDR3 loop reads CASRDQDNEQFF.

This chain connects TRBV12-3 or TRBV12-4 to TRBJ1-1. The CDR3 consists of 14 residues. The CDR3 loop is CASSSAGPNFEAFF.

The CDR3 is CASSPWVSGYNEQFF. V and J are TRBV9 and TRBJ2-1; TCRdb outputs TRBD2, but without DNA this stays unchecked. The CDR3 consists of 15 residues. From germline, CDR1 is SGDLS and CDR2 YYNGEE.

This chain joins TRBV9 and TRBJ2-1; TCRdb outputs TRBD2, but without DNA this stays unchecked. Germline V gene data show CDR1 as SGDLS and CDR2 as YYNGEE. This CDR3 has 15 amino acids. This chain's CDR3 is CASSALAGANNEQFF.

Here the CDR3 reads CASSFLASGRNEQYF. The chain is built from TRBV5-4 and TRBJ2-7; TCRdb gives TRBD2 as the D gene, but with no DNA this cannot be confirmed. The CDR3 contains 15 residues. Germline loops: CDR1 SGHNT, CDR2 YYREEE (reference sequence).

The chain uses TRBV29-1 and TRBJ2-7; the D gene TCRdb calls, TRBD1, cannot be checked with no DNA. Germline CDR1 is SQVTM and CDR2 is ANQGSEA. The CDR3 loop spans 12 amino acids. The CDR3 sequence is CSVAGGNYEQYF.

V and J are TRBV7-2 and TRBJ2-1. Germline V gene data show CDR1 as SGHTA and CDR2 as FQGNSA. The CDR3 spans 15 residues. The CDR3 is CASSLRSNIGNEQFF.

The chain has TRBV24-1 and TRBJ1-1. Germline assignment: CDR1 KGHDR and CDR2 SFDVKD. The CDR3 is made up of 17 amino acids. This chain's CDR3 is CATSDSPQYGRTTEAFF.

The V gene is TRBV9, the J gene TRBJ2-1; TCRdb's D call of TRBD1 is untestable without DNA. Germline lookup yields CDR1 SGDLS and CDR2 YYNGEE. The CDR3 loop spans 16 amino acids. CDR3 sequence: CASSGRGAAPYNEQFF.

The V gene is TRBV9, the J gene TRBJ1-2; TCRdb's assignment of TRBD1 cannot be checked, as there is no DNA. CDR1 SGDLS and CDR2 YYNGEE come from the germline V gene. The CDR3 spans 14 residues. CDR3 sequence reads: CASSDHRVNYGYTF.

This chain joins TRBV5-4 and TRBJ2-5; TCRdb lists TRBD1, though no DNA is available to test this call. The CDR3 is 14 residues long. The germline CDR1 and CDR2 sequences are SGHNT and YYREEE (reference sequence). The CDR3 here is CASSPGGAGETQYF.

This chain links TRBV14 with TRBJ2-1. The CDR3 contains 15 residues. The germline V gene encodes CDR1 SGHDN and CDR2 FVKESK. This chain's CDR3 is CASSQVVAKGDEQFF.

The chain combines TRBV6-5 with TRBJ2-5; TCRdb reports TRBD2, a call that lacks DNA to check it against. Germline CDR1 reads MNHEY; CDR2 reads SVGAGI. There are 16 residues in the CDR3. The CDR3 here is CASSYGEGPHQETQYF.

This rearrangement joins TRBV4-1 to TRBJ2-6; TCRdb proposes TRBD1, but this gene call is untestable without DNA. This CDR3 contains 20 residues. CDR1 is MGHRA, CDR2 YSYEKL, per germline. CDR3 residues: CASSHPPTGLEDSGANVLTF.